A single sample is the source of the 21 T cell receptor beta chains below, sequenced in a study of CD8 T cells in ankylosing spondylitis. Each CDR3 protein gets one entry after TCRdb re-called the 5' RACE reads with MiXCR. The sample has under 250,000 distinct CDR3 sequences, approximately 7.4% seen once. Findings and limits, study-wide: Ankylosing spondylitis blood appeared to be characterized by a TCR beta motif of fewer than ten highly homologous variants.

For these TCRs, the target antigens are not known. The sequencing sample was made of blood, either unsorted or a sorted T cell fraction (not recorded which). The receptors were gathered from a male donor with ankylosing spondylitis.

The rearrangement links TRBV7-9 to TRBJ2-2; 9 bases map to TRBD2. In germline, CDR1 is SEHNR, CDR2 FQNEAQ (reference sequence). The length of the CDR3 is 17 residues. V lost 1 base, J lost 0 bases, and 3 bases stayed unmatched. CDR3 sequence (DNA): TGTGCCAGCAGCTTAGTTAGCGGGGGACCGAACACCGGGGAGCTGTTTTTT. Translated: CASSLVSGGPNTGELFF. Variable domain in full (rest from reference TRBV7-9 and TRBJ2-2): DTGVSQNPRHKITKRGQNVTFRCDPISEHNRLYWYRQTLGQGPEFLTYFQNEAQLEKSRLLSDRFSAERPKGSFSTLEIQRTEQGDSAMYLCASSLVSGGPNTGELFFGEGSRLTVL.

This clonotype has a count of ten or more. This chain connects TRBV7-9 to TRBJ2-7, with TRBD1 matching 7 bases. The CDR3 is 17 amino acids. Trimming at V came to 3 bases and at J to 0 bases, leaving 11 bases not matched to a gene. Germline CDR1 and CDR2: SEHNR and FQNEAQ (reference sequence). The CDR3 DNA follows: TGTGCCAGCAGCTTGGGTCGAGGGGACAGCAACTCCTACGAGCAGTACTTC. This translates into CASSLGRGDSNSYEQYF.

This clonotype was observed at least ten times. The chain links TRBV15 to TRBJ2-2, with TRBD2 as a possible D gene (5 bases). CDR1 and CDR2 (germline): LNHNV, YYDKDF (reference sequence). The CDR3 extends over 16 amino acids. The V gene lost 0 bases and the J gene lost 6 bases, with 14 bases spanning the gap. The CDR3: CATSRDGNSGPGELFF. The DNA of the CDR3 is TGTGCCACCAGCAGAGATGGGAACAGCGGCCCCGGGGAGCTGTTTTTT. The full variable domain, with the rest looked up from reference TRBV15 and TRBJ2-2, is DAMVIQNPRYQVTQFGKPVTLSCSQTLNHNVMYWYQQKSSQAPKLLFHYYDKDFNNEADTPDNFQSRRPNTSFCFLDIRSPGLGDTAMYLCATSRDGNSGPGELFFGEGSRLTVL.

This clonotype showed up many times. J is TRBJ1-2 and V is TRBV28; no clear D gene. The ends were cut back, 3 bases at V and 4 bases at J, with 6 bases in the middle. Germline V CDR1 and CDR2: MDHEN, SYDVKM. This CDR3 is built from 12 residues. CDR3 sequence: CASSFVFYGYTF. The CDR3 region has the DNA TGTGCCAGCAGTTTCGTTTTCTATGGCTACACCTTC.

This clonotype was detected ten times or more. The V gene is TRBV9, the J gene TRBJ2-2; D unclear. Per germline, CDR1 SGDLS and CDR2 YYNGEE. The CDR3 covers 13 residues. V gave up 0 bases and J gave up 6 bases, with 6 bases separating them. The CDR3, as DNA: TGTGCCAGCAGCGTAGGAAACCCCGGGGAGCTGTTTTTT. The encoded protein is CASSVGNPGELFF.

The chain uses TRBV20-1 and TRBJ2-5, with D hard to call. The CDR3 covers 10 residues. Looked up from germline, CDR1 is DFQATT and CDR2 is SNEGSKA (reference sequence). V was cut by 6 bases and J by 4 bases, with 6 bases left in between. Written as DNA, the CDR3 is TGCAGTGCGGACCTAGAGACCCAGTACTTC. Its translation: CSADLETQYF.

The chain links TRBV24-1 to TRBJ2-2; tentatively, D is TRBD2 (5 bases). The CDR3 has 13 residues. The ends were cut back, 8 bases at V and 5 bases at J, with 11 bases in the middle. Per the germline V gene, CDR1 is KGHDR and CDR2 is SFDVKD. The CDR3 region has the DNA TGTGCCACCACCGGGGTGGAGACCGGGGAGCTGTTTTTT. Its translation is CATTGVETGELFF.

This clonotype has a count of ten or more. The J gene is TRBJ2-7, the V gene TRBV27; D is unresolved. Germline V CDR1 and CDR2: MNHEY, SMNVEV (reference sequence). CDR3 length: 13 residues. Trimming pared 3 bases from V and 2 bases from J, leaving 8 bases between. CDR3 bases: TGTGCCAGCAGTTTTGGCAGAACCTACGAGCAGTACTTC. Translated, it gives CASSFGRTYEQYF.

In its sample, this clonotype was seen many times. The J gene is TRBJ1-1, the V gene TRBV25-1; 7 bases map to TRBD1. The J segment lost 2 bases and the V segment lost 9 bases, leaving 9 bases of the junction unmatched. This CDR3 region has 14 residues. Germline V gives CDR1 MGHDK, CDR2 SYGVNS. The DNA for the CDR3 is TGTGCCAGTTGCAGGGACAGTGAAAACACTGAAGCTTTCTTT. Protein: CASCRDSENTEAFF.

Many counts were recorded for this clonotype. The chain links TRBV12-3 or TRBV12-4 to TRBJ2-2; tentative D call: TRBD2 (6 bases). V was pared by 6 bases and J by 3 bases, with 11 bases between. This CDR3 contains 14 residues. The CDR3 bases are TGTGCCAGCAGCCGGGAGCGGGACACCGGGGAGCTGTTTTTT. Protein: CASSRERDTGELFF.

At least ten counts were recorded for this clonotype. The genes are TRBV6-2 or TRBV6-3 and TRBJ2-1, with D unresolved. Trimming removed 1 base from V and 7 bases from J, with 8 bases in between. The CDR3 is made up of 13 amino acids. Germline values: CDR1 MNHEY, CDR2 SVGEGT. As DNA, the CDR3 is TGTGCCAGCAGTTACTACCTCCGAAATGAGCAGTTCTTC. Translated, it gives CASSYYLRNEQFF.

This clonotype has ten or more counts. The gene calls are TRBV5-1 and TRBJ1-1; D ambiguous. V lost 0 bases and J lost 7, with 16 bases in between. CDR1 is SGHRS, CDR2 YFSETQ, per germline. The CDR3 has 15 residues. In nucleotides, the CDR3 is TGCGCCAGCAGCTTGGCCCTTACGCAACCCCATGAAGCTTTCTTT. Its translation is CASSLALTQPHEAFF.

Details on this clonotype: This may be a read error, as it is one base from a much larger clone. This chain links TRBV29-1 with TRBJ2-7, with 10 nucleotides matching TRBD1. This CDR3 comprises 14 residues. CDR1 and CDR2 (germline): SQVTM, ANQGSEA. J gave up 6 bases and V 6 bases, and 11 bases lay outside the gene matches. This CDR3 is CSVVKAGQGIEQYF. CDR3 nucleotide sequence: TGCAGCGTGGTAAAAGCGGGACAGGGGATCGAGCAGTACTTC.

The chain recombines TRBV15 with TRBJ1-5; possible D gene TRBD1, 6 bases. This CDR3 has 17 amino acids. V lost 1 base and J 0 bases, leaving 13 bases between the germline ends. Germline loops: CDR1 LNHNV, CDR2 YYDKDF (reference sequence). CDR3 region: CATSRAAGAYSNQPQHF. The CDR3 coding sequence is TGTGCCACCAGCAGAGCAGCAGGGGCCTATAGCAATCAGCCCCAGCATTTT. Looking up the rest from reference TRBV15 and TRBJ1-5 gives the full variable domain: DAMVIQNPRYQVTQFGKPVTLSCSQTLNHNVMYWYQQKSSQAPKLLFHYYDKDFNNEADTPDNFQSRRPNTSFCFLDIRSPGLGDTAMYLCATSRAAGAYSNQPQHFGDGTRLSIL.

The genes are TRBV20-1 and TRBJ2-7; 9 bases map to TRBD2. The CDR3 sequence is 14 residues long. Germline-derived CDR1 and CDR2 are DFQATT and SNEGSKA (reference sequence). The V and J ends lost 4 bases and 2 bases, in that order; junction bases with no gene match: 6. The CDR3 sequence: CSATLAGRTYEQYF. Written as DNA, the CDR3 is TGCAGTGCTACTCTAGCGGGACGAACCTACGAGCAGTACTTC.

The CDR3 loop is CASSESSPGNRYEQYF. The CDR3 DNA is TGCGCCAGCAGTGAGTCGTCCCCCGGGAATAGGTACGAGCAGTACTTC. The chain couples TRBV10-1 to TRBJ2-7, with TRBD2 as a possible D gene (5 bases). The V end lost 0 bases, the J end lost 4 bases, and 16 bases lay between the germline ends. This CDR3 comprises 16 residues. CDR1 is WNHNN, CDR2 SYGVQD, per germline (reference sequence).

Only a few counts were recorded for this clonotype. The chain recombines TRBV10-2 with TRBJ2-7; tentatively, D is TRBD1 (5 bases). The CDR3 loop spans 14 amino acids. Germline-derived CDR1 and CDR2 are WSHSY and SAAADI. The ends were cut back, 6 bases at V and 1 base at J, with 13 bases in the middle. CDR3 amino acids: CASRLQELSYEQYF. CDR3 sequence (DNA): TGCGCCAGCAGGTTACAGGAGCTTTCCTACGAGCAGTACTTC.

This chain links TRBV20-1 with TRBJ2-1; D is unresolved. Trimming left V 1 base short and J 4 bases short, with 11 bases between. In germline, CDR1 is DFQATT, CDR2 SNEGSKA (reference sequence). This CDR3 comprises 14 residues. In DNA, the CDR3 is TGCAGTGCTAGAGGCGCCCGCTATTACAATGAGCAGTTCTTC. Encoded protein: CSARGARYYNEQFF.

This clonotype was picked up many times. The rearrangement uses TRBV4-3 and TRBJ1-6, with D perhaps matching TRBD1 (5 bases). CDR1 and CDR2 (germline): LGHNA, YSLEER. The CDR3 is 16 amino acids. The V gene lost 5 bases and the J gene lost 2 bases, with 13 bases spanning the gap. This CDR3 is CASSEIRGPYNSPLHF. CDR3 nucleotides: TGCGCCAGCAGCGAAATCCGGGGCCCCTATAATTCACCCCTCCACTTT.

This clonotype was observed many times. As DNA, the CDR3 is TGCGCCAGCAGCCAAACAGGGCGCACTGAAGCTTTCTTT. It encodes CASSQTGRTEAFF. The rearrangement links TRBV4-3 to TRBJ1-1, with D perhaps matching TRBD1 (6 bases). V lost 2 bases, J lost 4 bases, and 8 bases lay in between. The CDR3 loop spans 13 amino acids. Germline-derived CDR1 and CDR2 are LGHNA and YSLEER.

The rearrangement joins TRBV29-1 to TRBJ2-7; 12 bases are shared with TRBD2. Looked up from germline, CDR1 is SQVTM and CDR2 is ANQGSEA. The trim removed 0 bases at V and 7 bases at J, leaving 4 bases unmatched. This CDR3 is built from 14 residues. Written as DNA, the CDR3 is TGCAGCGTTGAAGATCTAGCGGGAGGGGAGGAGCAGTACTTC. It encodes CSVEDLAGGEEQYF.